This T cell receptor (beta chain) comes out of a study of Graves' ophthalmopathy and Graves' hyperthyroidism. Study-level points and caveats: Ophthalmopathy could be told apart from stable hyperthyroidism by a 13-signature model (around 88% sensitivity, around 84% specificity).

This clonotype was seen ten or more times. Antigen: not known. RNA transcripts served as template for amplifying TCR beta CDR3 sequences. An initial RT-PCR round employing HTBI primers preceded a second-round multiplex PCR. TCRdb re-called the multiplex PCR reads through MiXCR, storing one row per CDR3 protein. Of just over 600,000 distinct CDR3 sequences detected, 22% appear once; the ten largest clones hold approximately 7%. Germline values: CDR1 SGHNT, CDR2 YYREEE (reference sequence). V trimming: 5 bases; J trimming: 8 bases; junction bases outside the gene matches: 12. This CDR3 contains 15 residues. Enrolled hyperthyroidism patients had a new diagnosis, a duration under 2 months, and an age of 18 to 65. The PBMCs originated from over 9 ml of fresh peripheral blood.

Material for sequencing was peripheral blood. The clonotype originates from a young woman with stable Graves' hyperthyroidism. Some clones in this sample may be carry-over from other donors' samples. The chain combines TRBV5-4 with TRBJ1-5, with 8 bases identical to TRBD1. The CDR3 DNA reads as TGTGCCAGCAGACCCGAGCCAGGGGGCATGGAGCCCCAGCATTTT. It is translated as CASRPEPGGMEPQHF. Based on the CDR3 plus reference TRBV5-4 and TRBJ1-5, the full variable domain is ETGVTQSPTHLIKTRGQQVTLRCSSQSGHNTVSWYQQALGQGPQFIFQYYREEENGRGNFPPRFSGLQFPNYSSELNVNALELDDSALYLCASRPEPGGMEPQHFGDGTRLSIL.